Described below is a single T cell receptor (beta chain) sequence and its context. These data come from a study of blood T cell repertoires in COVID-19. Study summary: Specimens from acute and convalescent COVID-19 originated in the United States, Italy and Spain. PBMCs, B-cell-depleted T cells, or T cells were the source of the cDNA or gDNA that made up the material.

The CDR3 has 15 residues. Germline V gives CDR1 SEHNR, CDR2 FQNEAQ (reference sequence). Trimming cost V 4 bases and J 4 bases, with 14 bases left between them. The authors' processing: The assay estimated nucleated cells by amplifying reference gene primers. Sequencing was performed with immunoSEQ multiplex PCR; in TCRdb, only in-frame clones are kept and a portion is missing. V and J calls and clone size come straight from that table; D and trimming were deduced from the DNA. The sample holds 19,000 or so clones, about 86% seen once. V gene TRBV7-9 combines with J gene TRBJ2-1, with D unclear. The origin of this receptor is a man between 65 and 80 years old with acute or convalescent COVID-19. Sequenced material: peripheral blood. The CDR3 is CASSSEWSSYNEQFF. Here the CDR3 DNA reads TGTGCCAGCAGCTCCGAATGGAGCTCTTACAATGAGCAGTTCTTC. The full variable domain, rest sourced from reference TRBV7-9 and TRBJ2-1, is DTGVSQNPRHKITKRGQNVTFRCDPISEHNRLYWYRQTLGQGPEFLTYFQNEAQLEKSRLLSDRFSAERPKGSFSTLEIQRTEQGDSAMYLCASSSEWSSYNEQFFGPGTRLTVL.